This T cell receptor beta chain was captured by sequencing in a study of T cell changes during pregnancy in multiple sclerosis. This table comes from immunoSEQ multiplex PCR, and its TCRdb copy is limited to in-frame clones, with some not included. Among roughly 93,000 clones listed, 85% to 95% were seen once. There are 15 residues in the CDR3. V lost 2 bases to trimming and J lost 2 bases; unmatched junction nucleotides: 2. CDR1 is SGHTA, CDR2 FQGTGA, per germline. The sequence was obtained from a female donor in good health, enrolled as a control in a pregnancy study. The chain uses TRBV7-3 and TRBJ2-2; 7 bases match TRBD1. Sequences were derived from peripheral blood, sampled in the first trimester of pregnancy. This CDR3 reads CASSLGDRNTGELFF. As DNA, the CDR3 is TGTGCCAGCAGCTTAGGGGACAGAAACACCGGGGAGCTGTTTTTT.